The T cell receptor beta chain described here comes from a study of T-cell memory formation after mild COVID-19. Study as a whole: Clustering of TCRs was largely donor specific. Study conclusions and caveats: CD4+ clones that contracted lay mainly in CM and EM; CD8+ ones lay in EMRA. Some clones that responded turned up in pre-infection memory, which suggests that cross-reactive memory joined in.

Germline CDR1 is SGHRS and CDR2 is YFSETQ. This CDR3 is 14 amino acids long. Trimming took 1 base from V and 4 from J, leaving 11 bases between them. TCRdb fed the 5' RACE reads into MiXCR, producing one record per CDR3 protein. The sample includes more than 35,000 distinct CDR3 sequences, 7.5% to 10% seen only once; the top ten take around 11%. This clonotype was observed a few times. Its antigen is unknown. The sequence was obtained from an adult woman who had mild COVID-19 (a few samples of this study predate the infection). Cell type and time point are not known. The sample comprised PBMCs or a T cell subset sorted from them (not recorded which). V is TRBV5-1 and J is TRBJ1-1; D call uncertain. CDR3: CASSLTVVGTEAFF. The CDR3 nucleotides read TGCGCCAGCAGCTTGACAGTAGTTGGCACTGAAGCTTTCTTT.